What follows are 28 T cell receptor beta chains derived from one specimen sequenced in a study of control samples from healthy donors and cancer patients (dated by TCRdb to 2020 to 2022). Preparation of the library involved the immunoSEQ multiplex PCR assay. Here the immuneACCESS table is served through TCRdb, limited to in-frame sequences with V and J called. Missing clones are a known gap in these copies; in checked studies unresolved V genes cover under half, and the rest lacks a known reason. The sample table shows around 170,000 clones, and approximately 90% are seen once. The ten biggest clones cover 1.3% to 1.5% of the sample. The sample taken for sequencing was blood. Source of these receptors: a man under 40 in good health.

The chain uses TRBV12-3 or TRBV12-4 and TRBJ1-2, with a possible D match to TRBD1 (6 bases). The CDR3 is 13 residues long. The germline V and J ends were trimmed by 5 bases and 4 bases, with 11 bases remaining between them. CDR3 coding DNA: TGTGCCAGCAGTCTACAGGGCTTCTATGGCTACACCTTC. It translates to CASSLQGFYGYTF.

The chain has TRBV9 and TRBJ2-3; 9 positions agree with TRBD2. The germline V gene encodes CDR1 SGDLS and CDR2 YYNGEE. Trimming cost V 0 bases and J 2 bases; bases outside gene matches: 4. The CDR3 runs 16 residues. The CDR3 DNA reads TGTGCCAGCAGCGTAGCAGCGGGGGGTACCACAGATACGCAGTATTTT. This translates into CASSVAAGGTTDTQYF. The full variable domain, rest sourced from reference TRBV9 and TRBJ2-3, is DSGVTQTPKHLITATGQRVTLRCSPRSGDLSVYWYQQSLDQGLQFLIQYYNGEERAKGNILERFSAQQFPDLHSELNLSSLELGDSALYFCASSVAAGGTTDTQYFGPGTRLTVL.

This clone was recorded once. The rearrangement joins TRBV18 to TRBJ2-7; 9 bases align to TRBD2. CDR3 size: 12 residues. Trimming removed 6 bases from V and 9 bases from J; junction bases left unmatched: 6. CDR1 and CDR2 (germline): KGHSH, LQKENI. The CDR3 region has the DNA TGTGCCAGCTCGCCCCCGGGACTAGCGCAGTACTTC. This sequence encodes CASSPPGLAQYF.

The chain couples TRBV4-3 to TRBJ1-1; weak D call: TRBD1 (5 bases). The CDR3 contains 14 residues. With 4 bases removed from V and 4 bases from J, the gap between germline ends came to 13 bases. Germline values: CDR1 LGHNA, CDR2 YSLEER. CDR3 loop: CASSLQGVPTEAFF. Here the CDR3 DNA reads TGCGCCAGCAGCCTCCAAGGGGTTCCCACTGAAGCTTTCTTT.

V and J are TRBV7-9 and TRBJ2-3, with D maybe TRBD2 (5 bases). The germline V and J ends were trimmed by 1 base and 5 bases, with 13 bases remaining between them. Germline CDR1 and CDR2: SEHNR and FQNEAQ (reference sequence). The CDR3 is 15 residues long. CDR3 nucleotide sequence: TGTGCCAGCAGCTTAGGCCTCGTGGCGGGAGATACGCAGTATTTT. Amino acids: CASSLGLVAGDTQYF.

The CDR3: CASSHPTGSNQPQHF. DNA of the CDR3: TGTGCCAGTAGTCACCCCACAGGGAGCAATCAGCCCCAGCATTTT. The rearrangement joins TRBV19 to TRBJ1-5, with D possibly TRBD1 on 6 matching bases. The germline gives CDR1 LNHDA, CDR2 SQIVND (reference sequence). V dropped 5 bases and J dropped 1 base, with 12 bases sitting between them. This CDR3 comprises 15 residues.

The V and J genes are TRBV19 and TRBJ1-5; D gene unclear. The V gene lost 2 bases and the J gene lost 4 bases, with 15 bases spanning the gap. The CDR3 contains 16 residues. The germline CDR1 and CDR2 sequences are LNHDA and SQIVND (reference sequence). The chain's CDR3 is CASSIWGGELNQPQHF. The CDR3 DNA sequence: TGTGCCAGTAGTATATGGGGAGGAGAACTTAATCAGCCCCAGCATTTT.

This clone has only one observation. The J gene is TRBJ2-1, the V gene TRBV5-5; TRBD2 might be the D (5 bases). With 3 bases removed from V and 9 bases from J, the gap between germline ends came to 16 bases. This CDR3 contains 14 residues. Germline V gives CDR1 SGHKS, CDR2 YYEKEE (reference sequence). The CDR3 loop is CASSSVRTDGEQFF. In nucleotides, the CDR3 is TGTGCCAGCAGCTCGGTTCGGACTGATGGTGAGCAGTTCTTC.

This clone was seen just once. The gene calls are TRBV9 and TRBJ1-4, with D possibly matching TRBD1 (5 bases). V was trimmed by 4 bases and J by 7 bases, leaving 17 bases between them. CDR3 size: 15 residues. The germline V gene encodes CDR1 SGDLS and CDR2 YYNGEE. The CDR3 nucleotides read TGTGCCAGCAGCCCAATGGGGGGACTTGGTGAAAAACTGTTTTTT. Its protein product is CASSPMGGLGEKLFF.

The CDR3 coding sequence is TGTGCCAGCAGTCCCCAGCTCATAGCGTATGAGCAGTTCTTC. As protein: CASSPQLIAYEQFF. This chain uses TRBV27 with TRBJ2-1; D perhaps matches TRBD2 (5 bases). In germline, CDR1 is MNHEY, CDR2 SMNVEV (reference sequence). V lost 5 bases and J 8 bases, leaving 16 bases between the germline ends. This CDR3 spans 14 amino acids.

The V and J genes are TRBV24-1 and TRBJ2-2; 10 bases agree with TRBD1. Trimming removed 9 bases from V and 6 bases from J; junction bases left unmatched: 0. Germline assignment: CDR1 KGHDR and CDR2 SFDVKD. This CDR3 has 12 amino acids. Here the CDR3 reads CATGTGAGELFF. CDR3 sequence (DNA): TGTGCCACCGGGACAGGGGCCGGGGAGCTGTTTTTT.

The chain recombines TRBV19 with TRBJ2-2; no clear D gene. Germline V gene lookup returns CDR1 LNHDA and CDR2 SQIVND (reference sequence). This CDR3 has 11 residues. V was pared by 6 bases and J by 6 bases, with 5 bases between. In DNA, the CDR3 is TGTGCCAGTAGGTGGGCCGGGGAGCTGTTTTTT. As protein: CASRWAGELFF.

The chain carries TRBV29-1 and TRBJ1-2; no reliable D call. Germline V gives CDR1 SQVTM, CDR2 ANQGSEA. There are 12 residues in the CDR3. V gave up 0 bases and J gave up 2 bases, with 4 bases separating them. The CDR3 nucleotides read TGCAGCGTTGAAGACAGCAACTATGGCTACACCTTC. Translating it yields CSVEDSNYGYTF.

The chain recombines TRBV7-6 with TRBJ1-5; TRBD1 matches 7 bases. Germline loops: CDR1 SGHVS, CDR2 FNYEAQ. The CDR3 loop spans 15 amino acids. V shed 0 bases, J shed 6 bases, and the junction held 5 bases outside the gene matches. CDR3 DNA: TGTGCCAGCAGCTTAGCCGCCAGGACAGGTCAGCCCCAGCATTTT. It translates to CASSLAARTGQPQHF.

The V gene is TRBV5-1, the J gene TRBJ2-3; TRBD1 matches 10 bases. The CDR3 is 16 amino acids. CDR1 is SGHRS, CDR2 YFSETQ, per germline. Trimming took 4 bases from V and 1 from J; bases not matched to a gene: 6. The CDR3: CASSKTGTGGTDTQYF. The CDR3 DNA sequence: TGCGCCAGCAGCAAAACCGGGACAGGGGGCACAGATACGCAGTATTTT.

This rearrangement joins TRBV5-4 to TRBJ2-7, with TRBD2 identical over 12 bases. The length of the CDR3 is 15 residues. Per germline, CDR1 SGHNT and CDR2 YYREEE (reference sequence). The junction had 7 bases not matched to a gene; V was cut back by 5 bases and J by 4 bases. DNA for the CDR3: TGTGCCAGCAGTTCTTGGACTAGCGGGAAGTACGAGCAGTACTTC. The encoded protein is CASSSWTSGKYEQYF.

The V gene is TRBV28, the J gene TRBJ1-5, with TRBD1 identical over 10 bases. The CDR3 totals 15 residues. Germline CDR1 and CDR2: MDHEN and SYDVKM. The J segment lost 3 bases and the V segment lost 7 bases, leaving 6 bases of the junction unmatched. DNA of the CDR3: TGTGCCAGCACTGGGACAGGGGAAATCAATCAGCCCCAGCATTTT. Residues: CASTGTGEINQPQHF.

The chain joins TRBV6-5 to TRBJ1-3; no firm D call. The CDR3 contains 15 residues. Trimming shortened V by 5 bases and J by 0 bases, and 11 bases separated the two germline ends. From germline, CDR1 is MNHEY and CDR2 SVGAGI. CDR3 nucleotide sequence: TGTGCCAGCAGTACCGACGGGGTCTCTGGAAACACCATATATTTT. Translating gives CASSTDGVSGNTIYF.

The chain links TRBV7-3 to TRBJ2-7; TRBD1 agrees at 8 bases. From germline, CDR1 is SGHTA and CDR2 FQGTGA. This CDR3 comprises 14 residues. Unmatched junction bases numbered 7, after V lost 4 bases and J lost 5 bases. The CDR3 region is CASSSAGGLDEQYF. In DNA, the CDR3 is TGTGCCAGCAGCTCAGCAGGGGGCTTGGACGAGCAGTACTTC.

This clone was recorded only once. The chain uses TRBV10-2 and TRBJ1-2; no clear D gene. CDR1 and CDR2 (germline): WSHSY, SAAADI. The length of the CDR3 is 13 residues. Trimming removed 3 bases at V and 2 bases at J, with 7 bases between. The CDR3 region is CASSDRANYGYTF. The CDR3 nucleotides are TGCGCCAGCAGTGATCGGGCAAACTATGGCTACACCTTC.

The V gene is TRBV4-2, the J gene TRBJ2-1; no reliable D call. Trimming pared 0 bases from V and 4 bases from J, leaving 25 bases between. This CDR3 has 20 amino acids. In germline, CDR1 is LGHNA, CDR2 YNFKEQ. The CDR3 DNA reads TGTGCCAGCAGCCAAGATCTAGGGTCCTTGACTGTTCTCCCTTACAATGAGCAGTTCTTC. Protein: CASSQDLGSLTVLPYNEQFF.

The chain carries TRBV21-1 and TRBJ1-3; the table's D call TRBD1 went unverified against the DNA. TRBV21-1 is labeled a pseudogene. The CDR3 has 14 amino acids. CDR3 sequence reads: CASSSRDSGNTIYF. The DNA of the CDR3 is TGTGCCAGCAGCTCCAGGGATTCTGGAAACACCATATATTTT.

The V and J genes are TRBV7-9 and TRBJ2-7; D is undetermined. From germline, CDR1 is SEHNR and CDR2 FQNEAQ (reference sequence). The CDR3 contains 16 residues. With 1 base removed from V and 0 bases from J, the gap between germline ends came to 13 bases. Here the CDR3 DNA reads TGTGCCAGCAGCTTAGGTGGGATTTTAAGCTCCTACGAGCAGTACTTC. Translation: CASSLGGILSSYEQYF.

The chain combines TRBV18 with TRBJ2-2; TRBD2 matches at 11 bases. J gave up 0 bases and V 3 bases, and 3 bases lay outside the gene matches. Per the germline V gene, CDR1 is KGHSH and CDR2 is LQKENI. The CDR3 totals 17 residues. CDR3 in DNA: TGTGCCAGCTCACCGGCTAGCGGGAGGACGAACACCGGGGAGCTGTTTTTT. Protein product: CASSPASGRTNTGELFF.

The rearrangement links TRBV20-1 to TRBJ1-1; no reliable D call. Germline V gives CDR1 DFQATT, CDR2 SNEGSKA (reference sequence). This CDR3 comprises 14 residues. V gave up 3 bases and J gave up 5 bases, with 16 bases separating them. The CDR3 is CSASRPPEVTEAFF. Here the CDR3 DNA reads TGCAGTGCTAGTCGGCCCCCCGAGGTAACTGAAGCTTTCTTT.

The CDR3 is CASSLAEDTEAFF. DNA of the CDR3: TGTGCCAGCAGTTTGGCTGAAGACACTGAAGCTTTCTTT. This sequence joins TRBV28 and TRBJ1-1, with D uncertain. Germline CDR1 and CDR2: MDHEN and SYDVKM. V gave up 3 bases and J gave up 3 bases, with 8 bases separating them. This CDR3 has 13 amino acids.

The V and J genes are TRBV5-6 and TRBJ1-2, with 7 bases fitting TRBD1. This CDR3 has 13 residues. Germline V gene lookup returns CDR1 SGHDT and CDR2 YYEEEE. V dropped 2 bases and J dropped 5; count of bases not matched to a gene: 3. CDR3 region: CASSFRTGYGYTF. Written as DNA, the CDR3 is TGTGCCAGCAGCTTTAGGACAGGTTATGGCTACACCTTC. The whole variable domain, remainder taken from reference TRBV5-6 and TRBJ1-2, is DAGVTQSPTHLIKTRGQQVTLRCSPKSGHDTVSWYQQALGQGPQFIFQYYEEEERQRGNFPDRFSGHQFPNYSSELNVNALLLGDSALYLCASSFRTGYGYTFGSGTRLTVV.

The chain carries TRBV5-4 and TRBJ1-1, with a weak D call TRBD1 (5 bases). Germline loops: CDR1 SGHNT, CDR2 YYREEE (reference sequence). CDR3 size: 15 residues. The germline V and J ends were trimmed by 4 bases and 0 bases, with 13 bases remaining between them. The CDR3 loop reads CASSSQRTMNTEAFF. CDR3 coding DNA: TGTGCCAGCAGCAGCCAACGGACAATGAACACTGAAGCTTTCTTT.